These 9 T cell receptor beta chains came from one sample sequenced in a study of OX40 agonist ivuxolimab in advanced cancers. Preparation of the library involved the immunoSEQ multiplex PCR assay. Imported from immuneACCESS, the table was reduced by TCRdb to in-frame sequences with V and J called. These copies leave out some clones; in studies compared against another copy, an unresolved V gene accounts for under half, and the cause of the remainder is not known. Here the sample has about 64,000 clones; about 90% occur a single time. In total, the top ten clones hold under 1.5% of the sample. The starting material was CD4+ or CD8+ T cells sorted from blood, obtained in a trial of the OX40 agonist ivuxolimab. These receptors all stem from an adult with an advanced solid tumor such as melanoma, head and neck, liver or kidney cancer.

The chain uses TRBV29-1 and TRBJ1-3, with TRBD1 as a possible D gene (5 bases). Trimming pared 6 bases from V and 4 bases from J, leaving 10 bases between. The CDR3 is made up of 12 amino acids. From germline, CDR1 is SQVTM and CDR2 ANQGSEA. DNA of the CDR3: TGCAGCGTCCTACAGGAGGGAAACACCATATATTTT. Translation gives CSVLQEGNTIYF.

This chain joins TRBV7-2 and TRBJ2-5; D gene unclear. The length of the CDR3 is 11 residues. CDR1 is SGHTA and CDR2 is FQGNSA in the germline V gene. Trimming shortened V by 5 bases and J by 1 base, and 2 bases separated the two germline ends. The CDR3 here is CASSVQETQYF. In DNA, the CDR3 is TGTGCCAGCAGCGTCCAAGAGACCCAGTACTTC.

The chain recombines TRBV4-1 with TRBJ2-7, with 9 bases lining up with TRBD1. Germline CDR1 reads MGHRA; CDR2 reads YSYEKL. The CDR3 runs to 16 residues. Trimming cost V 1 base and J 3 bases; bases outside gene matches: 7. DNA of the CDR3: TGCGCCAGCAGCCAAGCGCCCGGGACAGGGAACTACGAGCAGTACTTC. It is translated as CASSQAPGTGNYEQYF.

This chain connects TRBV10-3 to TRBJ2-7; D perhaps matches TRBD2 (5 bases). The CDR3 contains 14 residues. In germline, CDR1 is ENHRY, CDR2 SYGVKD. With 9 bases removed from V and 2 bases from J, the gap between germline ends came to 17 bases. This CDR3 reads CAMSQAELTYEQYF. The CDR3 DNA reads as TGTGCCATGAGCCAAGCGGAGCTAACCTACGAGCAGTACTTC.

The table lists this clone with a count of one. V usage is TRBV9 and J usage is TRBJ2-6; 11 positions agree with TRBD1. This CDR3 is 18 amino acids long. Germline CDR1 SGDLS, CDR2 YYNGEE. V was pared by 4 bases and J by 0 bases, with 6 bases of the junction left unmatched. As DNA, the CDR3 is TGTGCCAGCAGCCCTGGGACAGGGGGGGACTCTGGGGCCAACGTCCTGACTTTC. Translating gives CASSPGTGGDSGANVLTF.

This clone was counted between two and nine times. The chain couples TRBV5-1 to TRBJ1-1; D possibly corresponds to TRBD1 (6 bases). The length of the CDR3 is 12 residues. Trimming shortened V by 9 bases and J by 1 base, and 10 bases separated the two germline ends. Germline V gene lookup returns CDR1 SGHRS and CDR2 YFSETQ. CDR3: CATIRGNTEAFF. The CDR3 nucleotides are TGCGCCACAATCAGGGGGAACACTGAAGCTTTCTTT.

V and J are TRBV28 and TRBJ2-7; 7 nucleotides agree with TRBD1. V lost 1 base, J lost 6 bases, and 9 bases stayed unmatched. The CDR3 contains 15 residues. Germline CDR1 MDHEN, CDR2 SYDVKM. CDR3 loop: CASSLSVAGGGEQYF. The CDR3 region has the DNA TGTGCCAGCAGTTTATCGGTGGCAGGGGGTGGCGAGCAGTACTTC.

The chain recombines TRBV5-1 with TRBJ1-2; D may be TRBD1 (6 bases). CDR3 length: 15 amino acids. The V gene's germline CDR1 is SGHRS and CDR2 YFSETQ. V was clipped by 0 bases and J by 5 bases, with 14 bases between them. The CDR3: CASSLAPGAEYGYTF. In nucleotides, the CDR3 is TGCGCCAGCAGCTTGGCCCCAGGGGCAGAATATGGCTACACCTTC.

The V gene is TRBV2, the J gene TRBJ1-5; TRBD1 might be the D (5 bases). Germline V gene lookup returns CDR1 SNHLY and CDR2 FYNNEI. V was shortened by 5 bases and J by 6 bases, with 8 bases between the two germline ends. The CDR3 length is 12 residues. Here the CDR3 reads CASSSGTQPQHF. The CDR3 nucleotides read TGTGCCAGCAGTTCAGGGACTCAGCCCCAGCATTTT.